Only one count was recorded for the clone carrying this TCR beta chain. Its antigen remains unidentified. This sample is part of a study of OX40 agonist ivuxolimab in advanced cancers. Overall study findings and caveats: Some nonresponders additionally presented with little normalized T-cell clonal expansion.

This CDR3 is built from 15 residues. Trimming removed 3 bases from V and 4 bases from J; junction bases left unmatched: 4. The germline CDR1 and CDR2 sequences are SGHVS and FQNEAQ. Libraries were prepared by immunoSEQ multiplex PCR; TCRdb keeps only in-frame clonotypes and omits some of them. This table holds some 46,000 clones, around 90% found once. The chain recombines TRBV7-8 with TRBJ2-3, with TRBD2 matching over 10 bases. Sequencing used CD4+ or CD8+ T cells sorted from blood, obtained in a trial of the OX40 agonist ivuxolimab. This clonotype was obtained from an adult with an advanced solid tumor such as melanoma, head and neck, liver or kidney cancer. CDR3 bases: TGTGCCAGCAGCTTTCGAGCGGGGGGGGCAGATACGCAGTATTTT. Translating gives CASSFRAGGADTQYF.